This T cell receptor (beta chain) is drawn from a study of cytomegalovirus exposure and HLA in healthy donors. As for the study in general: T cells numbering about 180 million yielded 100 million to 120 million unique TCR beta sequences in an earlier analysis. Study-wide results and caveats: Per a later analysis, 15,000 to 20,000 TCR beta sequences showed association with HLA alleles at 0.05 false discovery rate.

The PCR ran on 60 Vbeta and 13 Jbeta primers. In the original workflow: Later analysis identified roughly 82 million unique TCR beta chains, some 10 million shared. Sequencing was performed with immunoSEQ multiplex PCR; in TCRdb, only in-frame clones are kept and a portion is missing. V and J calls and clone size are given by that table; D and trimming were obtained from the DNA. The sample holds around 130,000 clones; around 80% are singletons and the top ten take approximately 5%. This clone was detected a few times. Antigen: not known. Germline CDR1 and CDR2: MDHEN and SYDVKM. The CDR3 spans 13 residues. The V segment lost 5 bases and the J segment 1 base; nucleotides outside the gene matches: 0.

The genes are TRBV28 and TRBJ1-2, with 8 positions matching TRBD1. What was sequenced was PBMCs. The sequence derives from a man aged 30 to 39 in good health and CMV-seronegative. Here the CDR3 DNA reads TGTGCCAGCAGTGGACAGGGTAACTATGGCTACACCTTC. Its translation is CASSGQGNYGYTF.